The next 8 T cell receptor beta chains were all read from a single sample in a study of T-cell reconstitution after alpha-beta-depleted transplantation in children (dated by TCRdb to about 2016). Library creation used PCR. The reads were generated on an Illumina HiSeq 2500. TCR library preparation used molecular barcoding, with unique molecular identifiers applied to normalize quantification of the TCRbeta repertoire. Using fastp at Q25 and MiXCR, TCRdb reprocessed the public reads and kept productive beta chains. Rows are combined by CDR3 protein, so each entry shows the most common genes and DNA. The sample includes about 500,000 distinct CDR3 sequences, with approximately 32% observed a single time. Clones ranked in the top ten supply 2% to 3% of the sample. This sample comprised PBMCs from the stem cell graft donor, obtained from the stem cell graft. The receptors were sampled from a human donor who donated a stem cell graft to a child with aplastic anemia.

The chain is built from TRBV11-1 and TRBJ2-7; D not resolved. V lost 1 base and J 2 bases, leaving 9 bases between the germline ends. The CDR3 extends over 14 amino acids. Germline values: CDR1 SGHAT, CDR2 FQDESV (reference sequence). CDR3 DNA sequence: TGTGCCAGCAGCTTAGAGTTTGCCGCCTACGAGCAGTACTTC. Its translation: CASSLEFAAYEQYF.

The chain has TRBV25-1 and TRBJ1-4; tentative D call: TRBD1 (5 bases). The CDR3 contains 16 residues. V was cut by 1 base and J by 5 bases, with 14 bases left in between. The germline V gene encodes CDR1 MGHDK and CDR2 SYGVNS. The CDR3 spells CASSESETGRNEKLFF. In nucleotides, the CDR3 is TGTGCCAGCAGTGAATCAGAGACGGGACGGAATGAAAAACTGTTTTTT.

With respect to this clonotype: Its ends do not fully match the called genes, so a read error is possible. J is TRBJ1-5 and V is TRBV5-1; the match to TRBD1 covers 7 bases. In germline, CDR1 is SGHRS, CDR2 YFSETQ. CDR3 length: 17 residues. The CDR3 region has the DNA TGTGCCAGCAGCCCTGGAGGGGGCGCGTTTGGCAATCAGCCCCAGCATTTT. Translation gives CASSPGGGAFGNQPQHF.

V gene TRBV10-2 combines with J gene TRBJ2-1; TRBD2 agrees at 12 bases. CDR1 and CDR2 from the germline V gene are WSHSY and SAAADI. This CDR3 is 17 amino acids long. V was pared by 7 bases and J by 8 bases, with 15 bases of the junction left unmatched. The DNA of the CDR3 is TGCGCCAGCACCGATAGAGTCGTTCTAGCGGGAGGGGATGAGCAGTTCTTC. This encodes CASTDRVVLAGGDEQFF.

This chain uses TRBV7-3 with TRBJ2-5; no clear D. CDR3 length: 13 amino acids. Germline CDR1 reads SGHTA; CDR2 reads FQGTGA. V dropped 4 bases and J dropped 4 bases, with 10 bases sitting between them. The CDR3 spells CASSSLRGETQYF. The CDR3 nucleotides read TGTGCCAGCAGCTCCCTCCGTGGAGAGACCCAGTACTTC.

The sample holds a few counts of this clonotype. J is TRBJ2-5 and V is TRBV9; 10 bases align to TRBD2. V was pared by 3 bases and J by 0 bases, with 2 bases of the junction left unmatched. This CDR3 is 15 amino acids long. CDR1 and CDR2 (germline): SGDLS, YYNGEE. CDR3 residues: CASSASGSNQETQYF. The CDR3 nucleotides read TGTGCCAGCAGCGCTAGCGGGAGTAACCAAGAGACCCAGTACTTC.

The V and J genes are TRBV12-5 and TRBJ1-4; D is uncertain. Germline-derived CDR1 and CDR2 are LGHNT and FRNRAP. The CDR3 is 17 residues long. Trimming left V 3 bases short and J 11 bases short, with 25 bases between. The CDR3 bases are TGTGCTAGTGGTTTTTCCACGCCGAACCTTATTTTAGAGAAACTGTTTTTT. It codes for CASGFSTPNLILEKLFF.

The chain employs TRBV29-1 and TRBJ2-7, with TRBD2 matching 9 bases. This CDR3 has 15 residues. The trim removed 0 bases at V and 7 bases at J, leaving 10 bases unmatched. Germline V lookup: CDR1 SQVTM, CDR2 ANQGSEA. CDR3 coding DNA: TGCAGCGTTGAAGAATCAGACTTGAGCGGGAGGGAGCAGTACTTC. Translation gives CSVEESDLSGREQYF.